Below, 10 T cell receptor beta chains from the same sample are listed, as sequenced in a study of PD-L1 blockade in urothelial cancer. The assay was immunoSEQ multiplex PCR, and TCRdb's table has in-frame clones only and misses some. In the table there are about 28,000 clones, roughly 76% of which are singletons. The source was PBMCs, collected around atezolizumab (anti-PD-L1) treatment. Every receptor here comes from a man aged 50 or older with urothelial cancer.

This chain connects TRBV27 to TRBJ1-1, with 7 bases lining up with TRBD1. V lost 10 bases to trimming and J lost 1 base; unmatched junction nucleotides: 9. Germline V gene lookup returns CDR1 MNHEY and CDR2 SMNVEV (reference sequence). This CDR3 is 14 amino acids long. The CDR3 region has the DNA TGTGCCACCCAGAGACAGGGACAGAACACTGAAGCTTTCTTT. Translation gives CATQRQGQNTEAFF.

V is TRBV11-2 and J is TRBJ2-6; D remains unclear. V dropped 4 bases and J dropped 2 bases, with 6 bases sitting between them. The germline V gene encodes CDR1 SGHAT and CDR2 FQNNGV. The CDR3 is 14 residues long. The CDR3 DNA reads as TGTGCCAGCAGCTCACTGGCTGGGGCCAACGTCCTGACTTTC. Translated, it gives CASSSLAGANVLTF. The full variable domain, its missing parts supplied by reference TRBV11-2 and TRBJ2-6, is EAGVAQSPRYKIIEKRQSVAFWCNPISGHATLYWYQQILGQGPKLLIQFQNNGVVDDSQLPKDRFSAERLKGVDSTLKIQPAKLEDSAVYLCASSSLAGANVLTFGAGSRLTVL.

This clone was found once. The chain combines TRBV18 with TRBJ1-2; 7 positions match TRBD1. This CDR3 is 14 amino acids long. The ends lost 2 bases at V and 7 bases at J; junction bases unmatched: 7. Germline V gene lookup returns CDR1 KGHSH and CDR2 LQKENI. The CDR3 nucleotides read TGTGCCAGCTCACCATACAGGGGTGGAGGTGGCTACACCTTC. Residues: CASSPYRGGGGYTF.

The chain carries TRBV11-2 and TRBJ2-3; D may be TRBD2 (5 bases). Germline values: CDR1 SGHAT, CDR2 FQNNGV. The CDR3 extends over 15 amino acids. V dropped 0 bases and J dropped 0 bases, with 7 bases sitting between them. The CDR3 here is CASSLDRTSTDTQYF. CDR3 DNA: TGTGCCAGCAGCTTAGATCGGACTAGCACAGATACGCAGTATTTT.

The genes are TRBV5-1 and TRBJ2-7; 10 bases map to TRBD2. In germline, CDR1 is SGHRS, CDR2 YFSETQ. This CDR3 contains 15 residues. The trim removed 4 bases at V and 0 bases at J, leaving 4 bases unmatched. In DNA, the CDR3 is TGCGCCAGCAGCCCCGGGACTAGCGACTCCTACGAGCAGTACTTC. Translating gives CASSPGTSDSYEQYF.

V and J are TRBV5-1 and TRBJ2-1, with 8 bases matching TRBD1. In germline, CDR1 is SGHRS, CDR2 YFSETQ. V shed 1 base and J 3 bases; nucleotides not matched to a gene: 3. The CDR3 covers 15 residues. CDR3 amino acids: CASSLQGANYNEQFF. CDR3 nucleotide sequence: TGCGCCAGCAGCTTGCAGGGGGCGAACTACAATGAGCAGTTCTTC.

The V and J genes are TRBV19 and TRBJ2-5, with 10 nucleotides matching TRBD2. The CDR3 totals 13 residues. CDR1 LNHDA and CDR2 SQIVND come from the germline V gene (reference sequence). The ends lost 6 bases at V and 2 bases at J; junction bases unmatched: 0. CDR3 protein: CASRLAGQETQYF. CDR3 DNA sequence: TGTGCCAGTAGACTAGCGGGGCAAGAGACCCAGTACTTC.

This rearrangement joins TRBV29-1 to TRBJ2-3; TRBD1 matches at 7 bases. V trimming: 8 bases; J trimming: 5 bases; junction bases outside the gene matches: 10. CDR3 size: 13 residues. Germline lookup yields CDR1 SQVTM and CDR2 ANQGSEA. The CDR3 spells CSTPGQILDTQYF. CDR3 nucleotides: TGCAGCACTCCGGGACAGATATTAGATACGCAGTATTTT.

J is TRBJ1-1 and V is TRBV13; D is ambiguous. Trimming took off 5 bases at V and 4 bases at J, with 11 bases between the two ends. This CDR3 spans 13 amino acids. Germline V gene lookup returns CDR1 PRHDT and CDR2 FYEKMQ (reference sequence). The CDR3 here is CASSIREGTEAFF. As DNA, the CDR3 is TGTGCCAGCAGCATAAGGGAGGGCACTGAAGCTTTCTTT.

V usage is TRBV5-4 and J usage is TRBJ2-3; D unresolved. This CDR3 has 16 residues. V shed 3 bases and J shed 2 bases, with 16 bases lying between them. Per germline, CDR1 SGHNT and CDR2 YYREEE (reference sequence). The CDR3 loop reads CASSSSSLRTTDTQYF. Here the CDR3 DNA reads TGTGCCAGCAGCTCAAGCTCCTTACGAACCACAGATACGCAGTATTTT. Together with reference TRBV5-4 and TRBJ2-3, the CDR3 gives the full variable domain: ETGVTQSPTHLIKTRGQQVTLRCSSQSGHNTVSWYQQALGQGPQFIFQYYREEENGRGNFPPRFSGLQFPNYSSELNVNALELDDSALYLCASSSSSLRTTDTQYFGPGTRLTVL.